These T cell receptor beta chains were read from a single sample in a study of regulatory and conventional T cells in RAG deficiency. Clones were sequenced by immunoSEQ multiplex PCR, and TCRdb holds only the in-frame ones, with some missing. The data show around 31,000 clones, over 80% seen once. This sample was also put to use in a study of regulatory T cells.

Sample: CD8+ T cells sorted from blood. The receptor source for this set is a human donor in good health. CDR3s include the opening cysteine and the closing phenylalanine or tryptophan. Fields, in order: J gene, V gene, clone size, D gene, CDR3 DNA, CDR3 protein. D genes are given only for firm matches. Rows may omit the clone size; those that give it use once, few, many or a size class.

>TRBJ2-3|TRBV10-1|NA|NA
TGCGCCAGCAGTGAGCGGAGAACCACAGATACGCAGTATTTT
CASSERRTTDTQYF
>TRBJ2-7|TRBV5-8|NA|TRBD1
TGTGCCAGCAGCCAAGGGGGCAGGCCCCACGAGCAGTACTTC
CASSQGGRPHEQYF
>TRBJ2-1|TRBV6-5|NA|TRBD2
TGTGCCAGCAGTGACTCGACTAGCGGCTACAATGAGCAGTTCTTC
CASSDSTSGYNEQFF
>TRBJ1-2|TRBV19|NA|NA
TGTGCCAGTAAACCCGAGGCAGGGAGGGGCTATGGCTACACCTTC
CASKPEAGRGYGYTF
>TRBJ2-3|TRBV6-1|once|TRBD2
TGTGCCAGCAGTGAAATAGCGGGAGGGCCAGATACGCAGTATTTT
CASSEIAGGPDTQYF
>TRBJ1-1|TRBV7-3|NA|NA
TGCGCCAGCAGCCAAGATAGAGAAAACACTGAAGCTTTCTTT
CASSQDRENTEAFF
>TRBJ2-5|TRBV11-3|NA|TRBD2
TGTGCCAGCAGCTTAGGACTAGCGGTCCAAGAGACCCAGTACTTC
CASSLGLAVQETQYF
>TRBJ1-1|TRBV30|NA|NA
TGTGCCTGCTTGGGAGAGGGGGACACTGAAGCTTTCTTT
CACLGEGDTEAFF
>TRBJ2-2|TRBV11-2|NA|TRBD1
TGTGCCAGCAGCTCGACAGGGGCCACCGGGGAGCTGTTTTTT
CASSSTGATGELFF
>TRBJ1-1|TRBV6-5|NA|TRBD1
TGTGCCAGCAGTTCGACAGGGGGCCAGAACACTGAAGCTTTCTTT
CASSSTGGQNTEAFF
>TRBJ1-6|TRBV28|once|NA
TGTGCCAGCAGTCGTCGGGACTATAATTCACCCCTCCACTTT
CASSRRDYNSPLHF
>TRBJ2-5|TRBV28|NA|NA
TGTGCCAGCAGTTTATTCCAGCAAGAGACCCAGTACTTC
CASSLFQQETQYF
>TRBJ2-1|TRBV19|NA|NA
TGTGCCAGTAGTATAGGGACTAAAGATGAGCAGTTCTTC
CASSIGTKDEQFF
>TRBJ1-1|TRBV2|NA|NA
TGTGCCAGCAGGTGGGTTTTGGACACTGAAGCTTTCTTT
CASRWVLDTEAFF
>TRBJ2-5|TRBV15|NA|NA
TGTGCCACCAGCAGAGGCGGTTACCAAGAGACCCAGTACTTC
CATSRGGYQETQYF
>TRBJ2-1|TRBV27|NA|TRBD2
TGTGCCAGCAGTTTATCTCTGGCTAGCGGGAGGGTAGGGCAGTTCTTC
CASSLSLASGRVGQFF
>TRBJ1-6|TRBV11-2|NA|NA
TGTGCCAGCAGCTTAGAGCTAGCTACTAATTCACCCCTCCACTTT
CASSLELATNSPLHF
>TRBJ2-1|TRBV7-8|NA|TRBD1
TGTGCCAGCAGCCCTTGGACAGGGAGTTACAATGAGCAGTTCTTC
CASSPWTGSYNEQFF
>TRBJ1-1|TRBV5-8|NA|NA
TGTGCCAGCAGCTTGGACGGGGTAATCACTGAAGCTTTCTTT
CASSLDGVITEAFF
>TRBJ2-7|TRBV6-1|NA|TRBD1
TGTGCCAGCGAGGGACAGGTCGGCTACGAGCAGTACTTC
CASEGQVGYEQYF
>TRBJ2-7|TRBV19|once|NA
TGTGCCAGTAGTGGGGGCTCCGTATCCGAGCAGTACTTC
CASSGGSVSEQYF
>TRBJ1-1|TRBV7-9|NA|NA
TGTGCCAGCAGCGCGTCGGGGGCAGGGGACACTGAAGCTTTCTTT
CASSASGAGDTEAFF